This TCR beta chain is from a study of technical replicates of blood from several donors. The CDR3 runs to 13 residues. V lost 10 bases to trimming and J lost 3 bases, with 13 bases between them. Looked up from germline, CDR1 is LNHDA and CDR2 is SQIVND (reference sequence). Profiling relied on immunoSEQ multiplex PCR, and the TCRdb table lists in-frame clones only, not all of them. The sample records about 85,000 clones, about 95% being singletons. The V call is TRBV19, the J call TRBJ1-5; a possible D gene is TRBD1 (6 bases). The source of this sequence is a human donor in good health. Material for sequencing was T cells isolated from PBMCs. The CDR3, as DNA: TGTGCCATCGAAACAGGGATCAATCAGCCCCAGCATTTT. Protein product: CAIETGINQPQHF.